Presented here are 6 T cell receptor beta chains from one specimen sequenced in a study of cytomegalovirus exposure and HLA in healthy donors. 13 Jbeta primers and 60 Vbeta primers were used for the PCR. The table came from immunoSEQ multiplex PCR; TCRdb's copy has only in-frame clones and leaves some out. Here the sample spans about 130,000 clones, roughly 88% being singletons. Sequencing input: PBMCs. These receptors all come from a woman under 30 in good health and CMV-seropositive.

This clone was counted once. CDR3 nucleotides: TGTGCCAGCACCCTGGGGGGAACAGATACGCAGTATTTT. This codes for CASTLGGTDTQYF. V is TRBV6-5 and J is TRBJ2-3; D perhaps matches TRBD2 (6 bases). Trimming took 7 bases from V and 3 from J, leaving 11 bases between them. CDR1 is MNHEY, CDR2 SVGAGI, per germline. The CDR3 extends over 13 amino acids.

The J gene is TRBJ2-7, the V gene TRBV25-1; a possible D gene is TRBD1 (6 bases). Germline CDR1 reads MGHDK; CDR2 reads SYGVNS. Trimming pared 4 bases from V and 0 bases from J, leaving 13 bases between. The CDR3 length is 15 residues. The CDR3 here is CASSAGQPSSYEQYF. CDR3 DNA sequence: TGTGCCAGCAGTGCAGGACAGCCGAGCTCCTACGAGCAGTACTTC.

This clone appeared a few times. J is TRBJ2-1 and V is TRBV2; TRBD1 might be the D (6 bases). Per germline, CDR1 SNHLY and CDR2 FYNNEI. The V end lost 6 bases, the J end lost 5 bases, and 20 bases lay between the germline ends. This CDR3 spans 16 amino acids. The CDR3 loop reads CASRGRGRGTNNEQFF. CDR3 nucleotide sequence: TGTGCCAGCAGGGGTAGGGGCAGGGGAACGAACAATGAGCAGTTCTTC.

This clone was picked up one time. The V call is TRBV5-1, the J call TRBJ2-5; a weak D match, TRBD2 (5 bases). Germline CDR1 and CDR2: SGHRS and YFSETQ. This CDR3 spans 14 amino acids. V dropped 4 bases and J dropped 2 bases, with 12 bases sitting between them. CDR3 sequence: CASSPRREQETQYF. The DNA for the CDR3 is TGCGCCAGCAGCCCCCGACGGGAACAAGAGACCCAGTACTTC.

Notes on this clone: At the DNA level, this CDR3 is encoded by other sequences in the same sample as well. V gene TRBV5-1 combines with J gene TRBJ1-2; no firm D call. The V gene's germline CDR1 is SGHRS and CDR2 YFSETQ. The CDR3 is made up of 14 amino acids. Trimming removed 0 bases from V and 0 bases from J, with 6 bases in between. The DNA of the CDR3 is TGCGCCAGCAGCTTGGACCGGTCTAACTATGGCTACACCTTC. Translated: CASSLDRSNYGYTF.

The chain carries TRBV19 and TRBJ2-5; the D gene is possibly TRBD2 (6 bases). The CDR3 loop spans 14 amino acids. In germline, CDR1 is LNHDA, CDR2 SQIVND (reference sequence). Trimming removed 7 bases from V and 5 bases from J, with 17 bases in between. CDR3 protein: CASKAGGSRETQYF. The CDR3 DNA is TGTGCCAGTAAGGCTGGAGGGAGTCGGGAGACCCAGTACTTC.